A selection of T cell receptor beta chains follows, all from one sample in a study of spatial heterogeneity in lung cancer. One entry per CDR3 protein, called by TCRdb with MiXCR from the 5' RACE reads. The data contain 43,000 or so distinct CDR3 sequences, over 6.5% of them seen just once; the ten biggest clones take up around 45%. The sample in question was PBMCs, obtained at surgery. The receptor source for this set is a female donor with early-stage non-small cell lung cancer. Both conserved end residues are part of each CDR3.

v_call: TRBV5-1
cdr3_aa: CASSLSPDPTNTDTQYF

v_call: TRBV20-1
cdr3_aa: CSGRQGDEQYF

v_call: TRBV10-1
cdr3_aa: CASSEKGSSSPLHF

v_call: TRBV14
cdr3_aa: CASSRGVITEAFF

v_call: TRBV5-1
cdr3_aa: CASSPGTGEYNEQFF

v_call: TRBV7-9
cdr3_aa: CASSFTQGDTQYF

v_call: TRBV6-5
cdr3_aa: CASRGLWTEAFF

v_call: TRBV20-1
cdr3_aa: CSARDDGGSQPQHF

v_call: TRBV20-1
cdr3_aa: CSALQGGRQPQHF

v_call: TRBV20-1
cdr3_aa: CSARNTDYGYTF

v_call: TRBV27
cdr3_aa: CASSRERGRETQYF

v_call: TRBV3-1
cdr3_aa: CASSHRGQRIYGYTF

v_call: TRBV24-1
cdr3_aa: CATSDPGPAVDTEAFF

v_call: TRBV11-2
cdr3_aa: CASSFEGNEAFF

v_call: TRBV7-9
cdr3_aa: CASSRTQGIQETQYF

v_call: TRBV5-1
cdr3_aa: CASRNSPNEKLFF

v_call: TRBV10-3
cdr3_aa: CAISASDRGQDNEQFF